A selection of T cell receptor beta chains follows, all from one sample in a study of graft-versus-host responses after intestinal transplantation. TCRdb's table, derived via immunoSEQ multiplex PCR, lists solely in-frame clones and lacks some. The table has around 10,000 clones, 80% to 95% seen once. Sample: PBMCs, taken almost 70 days after transplant. The origin of the receptors is a human patient who received an intestinal transplant, so some T cells may come from the graft donor. CDR3s include the opening cysteine and the closing phenylalanine or tryptophan. Each record gives: D gene, V gene, J gene, clone size, CDR3 DNA, CDR3 protein. A D gene is named only where the DNA matches it firmly. Rows give clone size only sometimes, using once, few, many, or a class for an expanded clone.

d_call: TRBD2
v_call: TRBV19
j_call: TRBJ2-5
clone_size: -
cdr3_nt: TGTGCCAGTAGTGGCGGTAGCGGGAGGATTCAAGAGACCCAGTACTTC
cdr3_aa: CASSGGSGRIQETQYF

d_call: TRBD1
v_call: TRBV15
j_call: TRBJ1-2
clone_size: few
cdr3_nt: TGTGCCACCTTTAACCGGACAGGGGTATATGGCTACACCTTC
cdr3_aa: CATFNRTGVYGYTF

d_call: -
v_call: TRBV10-3
j_call: TRBJ1-1
clone_size: -
cdr3_nt: TGTGCCATCAGTGACGACAGTCCCACTGAAGCTTTCTTT
cdr3_aa: CAISDDSPTEAFF

d_call: -
v_call: TRBV21-1
j_call: TRBJ1-2
clone_size: -
cdr3_nt: TGTGCCAGCAAGGGGAGTCGCAGGGAGGGATATGGCTACACCTTC
cdr3_aa: CASKGSRREGYGYTF

d_call: TRBD2
v_call: TRBV5-8
j_call: TRBJ2-1
clone_size: -
cdr3_nt: TGTGCCAGCAGCTTCCCCTTAGCGGGAGGGCCCCACAATGAGCAGTTCTTC
cdr3_aa: CASSFPLAGGPHNEQFF

d_call: -
v_call: TRBV7-2
j_call: TRBJ2-7
clone_size: once
cdr3_nt: TGTACCAGCAGCTTCGGCTTGAGGCGACGGCCCCCCTACGAGCAGTACTTC
cdr3_aa: CTSSFGLRRRPPYEQYF

d_call: TRBD1
v_call: TRBV10-3
j_call: TRBJ2-7
clone_size: -
cdr3_nt: TGTGCCATCAGTCCCAGACAGGGCGCCTACGAGCAGTACTTC
cdr3_aa: CAISPRQGAYEQYF

d_call: TRBD2
v_call: TRBV4-3
j_call: TRBJ2-7
clone_size: -
cdr3_nt: TGCGCCAGCAGCCAAGTATTTAACGGGAGGTACGAGCAGTACTTC
cdr3_aa: CASSQVFNGRYEQYF

d_call: -
v_call: TRBV12-5
j_call: TRBJ1-2
clone_size: -
cdr3_nt: TGTGCTAGTGGTCCTGCCTCGGGGGAGGCCTATGGCTACACCTTC
cdr3_aa: CASGPASGEAYGYTF

d_call: -
v_call: TRBV19
j_call: TRBJ1-1
clone_size: -
cdr3_nt: TGTGCCAGTAGTATAGGCTCAGGGATGAACACTGAAGCTTTCTTT
cdr3_aa: CASSIGSGMNTEAFF

d_call: -
v_call: TRBV7-9
j_call: TRBJ2-1
clone_size: -
cdr3_nt: TGTGCCAGCAGCCAGATGGGAAATGAGCAGTTCTTC
cdr3_aa: CASSQMGNEQFF

d_call: -
v_call: TRBV7-2
j_call: TRBJ1-3
clone_size: -
cdr3_nt: TGTGCCAGCAGCTTAGGGGTGGCAGGGCCTGGAAACACCATATATTTT
cdr3_aa: CASSLGVAGPGNTIYF

d_call: TRBD1
v_call: TRBV28
j_call: TRBJ1-3
clone_size: -
cdr3_nt: TGTGCCAGCAGTTTATACAGGGGGCGCGGAAACACCATATATTTT
cdr3_aa: CASSLYRGRGNTIYF

d_call: TRBD2
v_call: TRBV4-1
j_call: TRBJ2-1
clone_size: -
cdr3_nt: TGCGCCAGCAGCCAAGACGGGGGGAGTAACCACAATGAGCAGTTCTTC
cdr3_aa: CASSQDGGSNHNEQFF

d_call: -
v_call: TRBV28
j_call: TRBJ1-5
clone_size: -
cdr3_nt: TGTGCCAGCAGTTTACCCCGACAGAGTAATCAGCCCCAGCATTTT
cdr3_aa: CASSLPRQSNQPQHF

d_call: TRBD1
v_call: TRBV9
j_call: TRBJ1-4
clone_size: -
cdr3_nt: TGTGCCAGCAGCGTAGAAGGAGGGGGCGGAATTGAAAAACTGTTTTTT
cdr3_aa: CASSVEGGGGIEKLFF

d_call: -
v_call: TRBV27
j_call: TRBJ1-1
clone_size: -
cdr3_nt: TGTGCCAGCAGCCCGAGGGGCAGGGTGAACACTGAAGCTTTCTTT
cdr3_aa: CASSPRGRVNTEAFF

d_call: -
v_call: TRBV7-9
j_call: TRBJ2-7
clone_size: -
cdr3_nt: TGTGCCAGCAGCTTGTCTTACGAGCAGTACTTC
cdr3_aa: CASSLSYEQYF

d_call: -
v_call: TRBV10-2
j_call: TRBJ1-5
clone_size: -
cdr3_nt: TGCGCCAGCAGTGAGACAGCCTTTAGCAATCAGCCCCAGCATTTT
cdr3_aa: CASSETAFSNQPQHF

d_call: -
v_call: TRBV6-1
j_call: TRBJ2-7
clone_size: -
cdr3_nt: TGTGCCAGCAGTGAATTACCCGAGCAGTACTTC
cdr3_aa: CASSELPEQYF

d_call: TRBD2
v_call: TRBV2
j_call: TRBJ2-5
clone_size: -
cdr3_nt: TGTGCCAGCAGTGGGTTAATCGCTAGCGGGTACTTC
cdr3_aa: CASSGLIASGYF

d_call: -
v_call: TRBV5-8
j_call: TRBJ2-7
clone_size: few
cdr3_nt: TGTGCCAGCAGGGGGGCCTACGAGCAGTACTTC
cdr3_aa: CASRGAYEQYF

d_call: TRBD2
v_call: TRBV7-2
j_call: TRBJ2-5
clone_size: few
cdr3_nt: TGTGCCAGCAGCTTTGCGGGAGAGGAGACCCAGTACTTC
cdr3_aa: CASSFAGEETQYF

d_call: -
v_call: TRBV28
j_call: TRBJ1-1
clone_size: -
cdr3_nt: TGTGCCAGCTCGGCAGACTACACTGAAGCTTTCTTT
cdr3_aa: CASSADYTEAFF

d_call: TRBD1
v_call: TRBV4-1
j_call: TRBJ2-7
clone_size: -
cdr3_nt: TGCGCCAGCAGCCAAGCCACCGGGACAGTAACCGAGCAGTACTTC
cdr3_aa: CASSQATGTVTEQYF

d_call: -
v_call: TRBV5-8
j_call: TRBJ2-7
clone_size: -
cdr3_nt: TGTGCCAGCAGCTCGGGTCTTTCCTACGAGCAGTACTTC
cdr3_aa: CASSSGLSYEQYF

d_call: -
v_call: TRBV5-4
j_call: TRBJ2-2
clone_size: -
cdr3_nt: TGTGCCAGCAGCTTCCACACCGGGGAGCTGTTTTTT
cdr3_aa: CASSFHTGELFF